This entry features one T cell receptor beta chain sequence. What it binds is unknown. These data are taken from a study of breast tumors, draining lymph nodes, adjacent tissues. TCRdb processed the multiplex PCR reads anew with MiXCR; each CDR3 protein has one entry. This table holds 150,000 to 250,000 distinct CDR3 sequences, around 33% found once. Axillary draining lymph nodes of breast cancer patients supplied the node samples. V trimming: 5 bases; J trimming: 4 bases; junction bases outside the gene matches: 6. CDR3 length: 15 residues. Germline assignment: CDR1 SGHTA and CDR2 FQGNSA. General study results and limits: Tumor TCR diversity was below lymph nodes but above nontumor tissue. Data only fit, rather than demonstrated, lymph node origin of most tumor T cells. Luminal-like breast cancer showed significantly higher tumor–nontumor repertoire similarity than basal-like.

This chain connects TRBV7-2 to TRBJ2-1, with 9 bases aligning to TRBD2. Input material: axillary lymph node tissue. The receptor was isolated from a female donor with breast cancer. Some clones in this sample may be carry-over from other donors' samples. CDR3 amino acids: CASSTTSGPYNEQFF. CDR3 nucleotides: TGTGCCAGCAGCACGACTAGCGGACCTTACAATGAGCAGTTCTTC.